This section outlines one TCR beta chain sequence together with its context. As yet, its antigen is unknown. The data were taken from a study of regulatory T cells in long-lasting Graves disease. Study overall: Graves' patients with a new diagnosis had received antithyroid drugs under 3 months.

General study findings and limits: Lower TCR diversity was seen in persistent Graves' patients than in newly diagnosed ones. Persistent disease was characterized by preferential usage of TRBV28, TRBJ1-2 and TRBJ2-5.

The CDR3 runs to 16 residues. V gave up 6 bases and J gave up 5 bases; unmatched junction bases: 11. In germline, CDR1 is LNHDA, CDR2 SQIVND (reference sequence). Assembly of TCR beta libraries relied on iRepertoire HTBI primers together with Arm-PCR of CDR3 regions. TCRdb called the multiplex PCR reads again in MiXCR, with one record for every CDR3 protein. The repertoire has 300,000 to 400,000 distinct CDR3 sequences, more than 15% of them found once; the top ten carry more than 30%. As to time point: newly diagnosed GD, antithyroid drugs for less than 3 months. Researchers made the TCR library from RNA that was extracted from PBMCs. EDTA tubes were used for drawing around 9 milliliters of peripheral blood.

The chain joins TRBV19 to TRBJ1-2, with TRBD1 identical over 11 bases. The input for sequencing was peripheral blood mononuclear cells (PBMCs), taken at new diagnosis, from a patient treated with antithyroid drugs. This clonotype originated in a female donor with Graves disease. The CDR3 reads CASSPEGQGGSYGYTF. In nucleotides, the CDR3 is TGTGCCAGTAGCCCGGAGGGACAGGGGGGAAGTTATGGCTACACCTTC.